The clone carrying this T cell receptor (beta chain) was found a few times. Its antigen remains unknown. These data belong to a study of post-analysis software for immune sequencing data. As for the study in general: There were relapsing-remitting, secondary progressive and progressive-relapsing multiple sclerosis among the disease courses included. Points from the study as a whole: Among 5 or 6 TRBV segments more frequent in patients than controls were TRBV5-6, TRBV5-1 and TRBV20-1. Strong co-clustering by F measure linked samples that shared a preparation batch. Controls significantly exceeded multiple sclerosis patients in normalized Chao1 diversity.

Every TCR beta cDNA library bore unique molecular identifiers. The yield from around 1 to 10 million T cells was approximately 500,000 cDNA molecules in total. One entry per CDR3 protein, called by TCRdb with MiXCR from the PCR reads. This table has roughly 800,000 distinct CDR3 sequences, 25% to 30% appearing once. CDR3 length: 16 residues. V lost 0 bases to trimming and J lost 0 bases; unmatched junction nucleotides: 3. Germline V CDR1 and CDR2: SGHRS, YFSETQ. The chain couples TRBV5-1 to TRBJ2-3; 8 nucleotides align to TRBD2. Material: blood. The TCR was taken from a girl aged 10-17 years with multiple sclerosis. CDR3 DNA sequence: TGCGCCAGCAGCTTGGGCGGGGGGACTAGCACAGATACGCAGTATTTT. This encodes CASSLGGGTSTDTQYF.